This TCR beta chain appears in the sequencing data of a study of Ad26.COV2.S vaccination and SARS-CoV-2 variants. Background on the study: Ad26.COV2.S given intramuscularly, once or twice 56 days apart.

Sequencing was performed with immunoSEQ multiplex PCR; in TCRdb, only in-frame clones are kept and a portion is missing. The data show some 330,000 clones, 90% seen once. Trimming stripped 6 bases from V and 7 bases from J, with 16 bases between. This CDR3 contains 13 residues. CDR1 is KGHSH, CDR2 LQKENI, per germline. Treatment denoted: approximately 18 received Ad26.COV2.S at low or high dose, single or two shots; about 5 received placebo; per-sample allocation not given. Sampling was done on day 63 after the first vaccine or placebo injection. Boston supplied an adult donor aged 18-55 years. The genes are TRBV18 and TRBJ2-7; TRBD1 or TRBD2 may be the D gene (6 bases each). The TCR originated in a person between 18 and 65 years old who received the Ad26.COV2.S COVID-19 vaccine or a placebo. The material was peripheral blood, obtained in a trial of Ad26.COV2.S vaccine versus placebo. CDR3 sequence reads: CASSREGGQEQYF. The DNA of the CDR3 is TGTGCCAGCTCTCGTGAGGGGGGACAAGAGCAGTACTTC.